These 32 T cell receptor beta chains originate from one sample sequenced in a study of blood T cells in healthy people across ages. The use of a sample-barcoded 5' primer and a J-beta primer mix characterized a second PCR of about 7 to 12 cycles. TCRdb reprocessed the 5' RACE reads with MiXCR, giving one entry per CDR3 protein. The sample has 550,000 to 600,000 distinct CDR3 sequences, around 50% seen once. Sample: blood. The receptors come from an elderly man in good health.

The CDR3 reads CASSLLGRETKRLNSPLHF. The CDR3 nucleotides read TGTGCCAGCAGTTTACTGGGCAGGGAGACAAAAAGATTAAATTCACCCCTCCACTTT. The chain couples TRBV12-3 or TRBV12-4 to TRBJ1-6; maybe TRBD1 (5 bases). The ends were cut back, 2 bases at V and 7 bases at J, with 24 bases in the middle. The CDR3 extends over 19 amino acids.

The V and J genes are TRBV20-1 and TRBJ2-1; possible D gene TRBD1, 6 bases. The CDR3 covers 14 residues. V lost 5 bases and J 5 bases, leaving 16 bases between the germline ends. Germline values: CDR1 DFQATT, CDR2 SNEGSKA (reference sequence). In DNA form, the CDR3 reads TGCAGTGCTCTGACTGGGACATTCCACAATGAGCAGTTCTTC. Translating gives CSALTGTFHNEQFF.

The rearrangement uses TRBV20-1 and TRBJ2-1; TRBD2 matches 12 bases. The CDR3 has 17 amino acids. Germline V CDR1 and CDR2: DFQATT, SNEGSKA (reference sequence). V lost 0 bases to trimming and J lost 3 bases; unmatched junction nucleotides: 6. CDR3 amino acids: CSARDRTSGKLYNEQFF. The CDR3 DNA reads TGCAGTGCTAGAGACCGGACTAGCGGGAAACTCTACAATGAGCAGTTCTTC.

The chain couples TRBV7-2 to TRBJ2-2, with 9 bases fitting TRBD2. The germline V gene encodes CDR1 SGHTA and CDR2 FQGNSA. The CDR3 has 15 amino acids. Germline trimming cut 5 bases from V and 4 bases from J; bases unmatched to any gene: 5. The CDR3 loop is CASSPGLAPTGELFF. Written as DNA, the CDR3 is TGTGCCAGCAGCCCGGGACTAGCACCCACCGGGGAGCTGTTTTTT.

The chain uses TRBV5-5 and TRBJ1-4, with D uncertain. The CDR3 consists of 16 residues. Trimming took 0 bases from V and 0 from J, leaving 9 bases between them. Germline-derived CDR1 and CDR2 are SGHKS and YYEKEE (reference sequence). CDR3 nucleotides: TGTGCCAGCAGCTTGGGGACTTTCACAACTAATGAAAAACTGTTTTTT. Its translation is CASSLGTFTTNEKLFF.

V is TRBV2 and J is TRBJ1-2, with D possibly matching TRBD1 (5 bases). This CDR3 region has 14 residues. V shed 4 bases and J shed 5 bases, with 14 bases lying between them. CDR1 is SNHLY, CDR2 FYNNEI, per germline. The CDR3: CASSALSGPYGYTF. The CDR3 coding sequence is TGTGCCAGCAGTGCCCTATCGGGGCCGTATGGCTACACCTTC.

The CDR3: CSATGANVLTF. CDR3 DNA: TGCAGTGCTACTGGGGCCAACGTCCTGACTTTC. This sequence joins TRBV20-1 and TRBJ2-6; D gene uncertain. Germline loops: CDR1 DFQATT, CDR2 SNEGSKA (reference sequence). V lost 4 bases, J lost 2 bases, and 0 bases lay in between. The CDR3 is made up of 11 amino acids.

The chain employs TRBV20-1 and TRBJ2-1; maybe TRBD1 (5 bases). Per germline, CDR1 DFQATT and CDR2 SNEGSKA (reference sequence). V was cut by 3 bases and J by 4 bases, with 16 bases left in between. There are 15 residues in the CDR3. CDR3 in DNA: TGCAGTGCTAGGGACGACAGAAGAGCTTACAATGAGCAGTTCTTC. It codes for CSARDDRRAYNEQFF.

The chain has TRBV28 and TRBJ2-3; tentatively, D is TRBD2 (5 bases). Germline-derived CDR1 and CDR2 are MDHEN and SYDVKM. V lost 8 bases and J 11 bases, leaving 23 bases between the germline ends. The CDR3 sequence is 14 residues long. Written as DNA, the CDR3 is TGTGCCAGCGGCGACCCATCGGCGCCCCGGGGGCAGTATTTT. Translated: CASGDPSAPRGQYF.

This clonotype was counted only a few times. The rearrangement uses TRBV4-1 and TRBJ2-3; TRBD2 matches at 12 bases. This CDR3 region has 18 residues. Germline CDR1 and CDR2: MGHRA and YSYEKL. J gave up 2 bases and V 1 base, and 7 bases lay outside the gene matches. In nucleotides, the CDR3 is TGCGCCAGCAGCCAAGTCCTAGCGGGGGGGACCGCCACAGATACGCAGTATTTT. It translates to CASSQVLAGGTATDTQYF.

This clonotype was counted once. A read error may explain this, as a much larger clone is one base away. DNA for the CDR3: TGTGCCAGCAGCTTAGCTGCGACAGGGAGCTCCTACGAGCAGTACTTC. It yields the protein CASSLAATGSSYEQYF. V and J are TRBV7-9 and TRBJ2-7; 7 nucleotides match TRBD1. With V trimmed by 0 bases and J by 0 bases, 5 bases remained unmatched. The CDR3 has 16 residues. Germline V gene lookup returns CDR1 SEHNR and CDR2 FQNEAQ (reference sequence).

This chain uses TRBV7-2 with TRBJ2-3; the match to TRBD2 covers 7 bases. J gave up 2 bases and V 5 bases, and 4 bases lay outside the gene matches. This CDR3 is built from 14 residues. Per the germline V gene, CDR1 is SGHTA and CDR2 is FQGNSA. The CDR3 protein is CASSPGRVTDTQYF. The CDR3 region has the DNA TGTGCCAGCAGCCCGGGGAGGGTCACAGATACGCAGTATTTT. The full variable domain, with the rest looked up from reference TRBV7-2 and TRBJ2-3, is GAGVSQSPSNKVTEKGKDVELRCDPISGHTALYWYRQSLGQGLEFLIYFQGNSAPDKSGLPSDRFSAERTGGSVSTLTIQRTQQEDSAVYLCASSPGRVTDTQYFGPGTRLTVL.

This clonotype showed up just a few times. The chain joins TRBV11-2 to TRBJ1-2; the D is unclear. This CDR3 is 14 amino acids long. Trimming removed 1 base at V and 8 bases at J, with 14 bases between. From germline, CDR1 is SGHAT and CDR2 FQNNGV. The CDR3 loop reads CASSLVSGYGGYTF. DNA for the CDR3: TGTGCCAGCAGCTTAGTGTCCGGGTACGGAGGCTACACCTTC.

This clonotype has only a few counts. The chain links TRBV4-3 to TRBJ2-1; D is ambiguous. V was trimmed by 0 bases and J by 4 bases, leaving 10 bases between them. There are 15 residues in the CDR3. Germline V gene sequence: CDR1 LGHNA, CDR2 YSLEER. The CDR3 spells CASSQDPVRYNEQFF. The CDR3, as DNA: TGCGCCAGCAGCCAAGATCCCGTTCGGTACAATGAGCAGTTCTTC.

The chain couples TRBV10-3 to TRBJ2-3; 12 positions match TRBD2. Germline V gene data show CDR1 as ENHRY and CDR2 as SYGVKD. V gave up 5 bases and J gave up 0 bases; unmatched junction bases: 6. The length of the CDR3 is 17 residues. The CDR3 region has the DNA TGTGCCATCAGTTCAACTAGCGGGGGGTCTAGCACAGATACGCAGTATTTT. Translating it yields CAISSTSGGSSTDTQYF.

The rearrangement links TRBV28 to TRBJ2-5; D possibly corresponds to TRBD1 (8 bases). Germline lookup yields CDR1 MDHEN and CDR2 SYDVKM. V lost 8 bases, J lost 12 bases, and 25 bases lay in between. This CDR3 has 14 amino acids. The CDR3 bases are TGTGCCAGCGGCCTCGGGGGGACAGGTGCCTCTAAGTACTTC. Translating it yields CASGLGGTGASKYF.

The V gene is TRBV5-1, the J gene TRBJ2-3; 11 bases agree with TRBD2. CDR3 length: 17 residues. The trim removed 2 bases at V and 0 bases at J, leaving 5 bases unmatched. From germline, CDR1 is SGHRS and CDR2 YFSETQ. CDR3 residues: CASSFLAGGLSTDTQYF. The CDR3 nucleotides are TGCGCCAGCAGCTTCCTAGCGGGGGGTCTCAGCACAGATACGCAGTATTTT.

V gene TRBV3-1 combines with J gene TRBJ2-4; D uncertain. Germline-derived CDR1 and CDR2 are LGHDT and YNNKEL (reference sequence). V was clipped by 1 base and J by 0 bases, with 10 bases between them. This CDR3 has 16 amino acids. CDR3 amino acids: CASSQVTVLAKNIQYF. CDR3 nucleotides: TGTGCCAGCAGCCAAGTAACGGTACTAGCCAAAAACATTCAGTACTTC.

This clonotype was detected a few times. The chain recombines TRBV28 with TRBJ2-7; the D gene is possibly TRBD1 (6 bases). The CDR3 runs to 14 residues. The germline gives CDR1 MDHEN, CDR2 SYDVKM. V gave up 8 bases and J gave up 7 bases, with 21 bases separating them. In DNA, the CDR3 is TGTGCCAGCGGAGCTACAGGGACCCCCTTAGAGCAGTACTTC. Its translation: CASGATGTPLEQYF.

There are a few counts of this clonotype. The J gene is TRBJ2-5, the V gene TRBV28; D not certain. The DNA end is a closer match to TRBJ2-7, so the J assignment may be wrong. The CDR3 totals 17 residues. Per the germline V gene, CDR1 is MDHEN and CDR2 is SYDVKM. The CDR3 loop is CASSSPSPLWGINEQYF. The CDR3 DNA reads TGTGCCAGCAGTTCACCATCCCCTCTCTGGGGAATCAACGAGCAGTACTTC.

The V gene is TRBV28, the J gene TRBJ2-7, with a tentative D call TRBD2 (6 bases). The ends were cut back, 6 bases at V and 5 bases at J, with 20 bases in the middle. The CDR3 covers 15 residues. CDR1 and CDR2 from the germline V gene are MDHEN and SYDVKM. This chain's CDR3 is CASSPIEDYRDEQYF. In DNA form, the CDR3 reads TGTGCCAGCAGCCCCATAGAGGACTATAGGGACGAGCAGTACTTC.

This sequence joins TRBV10-3 and TRBJ2-7; TRBD2 matches at 7 bases. V shed 8 bases and J 1 base; nucleotides not matched to a gene: 11. Per the germline V gene, CDR1 is ENHRY and CDR2 is SYGVKD. The CDR3 has 15 residues. The DNA for the CDR3 is TGTGCCATCGACTCGGGGGGATCGTCGTCCTACGAGCAGTACTTC. Protein product: CAIDSGGSSSYEQYF.

This clonotype was detected a few times. This chain links TRBV7-2 with TRBJ2-1; D is uncertain. This CDR3 is 12 amino acids long. The V end lost 7 bases, the J end lost 8 bases, and 12 bases lay between the germline ends. CDR1 SGHTA and CDR2 FQGNSA come from the germline V gene. DNA for the CDR3: TGTGCCAGCAACAACCTCTATTATGAGCAGTTCTTC. This gives the protein CASNNLYYEQFF.

The V gene is TRBV5-6, the J gene TRBJ2-3; 11 positions agree with TRBD1. V trimming: 0 bases; J trimming: 3 bases; junction bases outside the gene matches: 3. Germline V lookup: CDR1 SGHDT, CDR2 YYEEEE. The CDR3 runs 16 residues. CDR3 nucleotide sequence: TGTGCCAGCAGCTTGGACGGGACAGGGGGGACAGATACGCAGTATTTT. This sequence encodes CASSLDGTGGTDTQYF.

The chain couples TRBV7-2 to TRBJ2-7, with D perhaps TRBD2 (5 bases). Germline values: CDR1 SGHTA, CDR2 FQGNSA. The CDR3 runs 14 residues. V lost 5 bases and J lost 3, with 14 bases in between. CDR3 in DNA: TGTGCCAGCAGCGCCCCGGGAACCTTCTACGAGCAGTACTTC. It yields the protein CASSAPGTFYEQYF.

This clonotype was counted at least ten times. V usage is TRBV29-1 and J usage is TRBJ2-5; perhaps TRBD1 as D (6 bases). The CDR3 spans 13 residues. The germline CDR1 and CDR2 sequences are SQVTM and ANQGSEA. Trimming stripped 4 bases from V and 4 bases from J, with 13 bases between. The CDR3 sequence is CSVAPDSTETQYF. The CDR3 nucleotides read TGCAGCGTTGCTCCGGACAGTACAGAGACCCAGTACTTC. The full variable domain, with the rest looked up from reference TRBV29-1 and TRBJ2-5, is SAVISQKPSRDICQRGTSLTIQCQVDSQVTMMFWYRQQPGQSLTLIATANQGSEATYESGFVIDKFPISRPNLTFSTLTVSNMSPEDSSIYLCSVAPDSTETQYFGPGTRLLVL.

V usage is TRBV5-1 and J usage is TRBJ1-1; perhaps TRBD1 as D (6 bases). Germline-derived CDR1 and CDR2 are SGHRS and YFSETQ. There are 14 residues in the CDR3. V was clipped by 1 base and J by 3 bases, with 10 bases between them. The CDR3 DNA reads as TGCGCCAGCAGCTTGCCCCGACAGGACACTGAAGCTTTCTTT. It yields the protein CASSLPRQDTEAFF. Supplemented by reference TRBV5-1 and TRBJ1-1, the full variable domain reads KAGVTQTPRYLIKTRGQQVTLSCSPISGHRSVSWYQQTPGQGLQFLFEYFSETQRNKGNFPGRFSGRQFSNSRSEMNVSTLELGDSALYLCASSLPRQDTEAFFGQGTRLTVV.

This clonotype was recorded a few times. The V and J genes are TRBV12-3 or TRBV12-4 and TRBJ2-5; 7 nucleotides line up with TRBD2. The junction had 7 bases not matched to a gene; V was cut back by 8 bases and J by 7 bases. The CDR3 consists of 12 residues. The CDR3 sequence: CASSGGFGTQYF. CDR3 in DNA: TGTGCCAGCTCGGGGGGATTCGGGACCCAGTACTTC.

This clonotype was observed a handful of times. V gene TRBV7-9 combines with J gene TRBJ1-1, with D perhaps TRBD1 (5 bases). Germline V gene lookup returns CDR1 SEHNR and CDR2 FQNEAQ (reference sequence). The CDR3 runs to 16 residues. V dropped 7 bases and J dropped 0 bases, with 18 bases sitting between them. The CDR3 DNA reads as TGTGCCAGCACCAAGAGGGTGGCAGGGATGAACACTGAAGCTTTCTTT. Its translation: CASTKRVAGMNTEAFF.

The CDR3, as DNA: TGTGCCAGCAGTCTCCTCAACAGGGGGCAAGATCAGCCCCAGCATTTT. Amino acid sequence: CASSLLNRGQDQPQHF. The chain recombines TRBV12-3 or TRBV12-4 with TRBJ1-5, with TRBD1 identical over 9 bases. The CDR3 extends over 16 amino acids. V lost 5 bases and J lost 5; bases outside the gene matches: 10.

This clonotype was found a few times. The rearrangement joins TRBV7-2 to TRBJ1-6; the D gene is possibly TRBD1 (6 bases). Germline V lookup: CDR1 SGHTA, CDR2 FQGNSA. The V end lost 5 bases, the J end lost 9 bases, and 14 bases lay between the germline ends. The CDR3 contains 14 residues. The CDR3 region has the DNA TGTGCCAGCAGCCCCGTGACAGGCTTTTCACCCCTCCACTTT. Its protein product is CASSPVTGFSPLHF.

The V and J genes are TRBV7-2 and TRBJ1-4, with 10 bases lining up with TRBD1. V was pared by 2 bases and J by 3 bases, with 9 bases of the junction left unmatched. The CDR3 is 18 residues long. Germline V gene sequence: CDR1 SGHTA, CDR2 FQGNSA. This chain's CDR3 is CASSLIGTGVRANEKLFF. CDR3 nucleotides: TGTGCCAGCAGCTTAATTGGGACAGGGGTGCGAGCTAATGAAAAACTGTTTTTT.